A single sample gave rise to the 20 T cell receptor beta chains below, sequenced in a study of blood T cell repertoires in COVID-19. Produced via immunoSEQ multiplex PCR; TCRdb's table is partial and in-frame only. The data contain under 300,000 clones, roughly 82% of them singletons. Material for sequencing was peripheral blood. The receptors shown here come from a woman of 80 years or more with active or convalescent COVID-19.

CDR3: CASRPETGGGYGYTF. CDR3 nucleotides: TGCGCCAGCAGGCCTGAGACAGGGGGCGGCTATGGCTACACCTTC. The V gene is TRBV5-1, the J gene TRBJ1-2; TRBD1 matches 10 bases. V shed 5 bases, J shed 4 bases, and the junction held 8 bases outside the gene matches. From germline, CDR1 is SGHRS and CDR2 YFSETQ. The CDR3 loop spans 15 amino acids.

Here the CDR3 reads CASSLEATDTQYF. Here the CDR3 DNA reads TGCGCCAGCAGCTTAGAAGCCACAGATACGCAGTATTTT. This chain connects TRBV5-1 to TRBJ2-3; unclear D gene. CDR3 length: 13 amino acids. Trimming removed 2 bases from V and 2 bases from J, with 6 bases in between. Per germline, CDR1 SGHRS and CDR2 YFSETQ.

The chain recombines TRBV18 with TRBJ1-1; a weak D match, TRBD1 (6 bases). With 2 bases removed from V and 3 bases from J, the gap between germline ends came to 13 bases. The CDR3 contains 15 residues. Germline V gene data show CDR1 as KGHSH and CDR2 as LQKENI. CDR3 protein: CASSPATGMDTEAFF. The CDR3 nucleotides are TGTGCCAGCTCACCAGCGACAGGTATGGACACTGAAGCTTTCTTT. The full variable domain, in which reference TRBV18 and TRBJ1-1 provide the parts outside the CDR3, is NAGVMQNPRHLVRRRGQEARLRCSPMKGHSHVYWYRQLPEEGLKFMVYLQKENIIDESGMPKERFSAEFPKEGPSILRIQQVVRGDSAAYFCASSPATGMDTEAFFGQGTRLTVV.

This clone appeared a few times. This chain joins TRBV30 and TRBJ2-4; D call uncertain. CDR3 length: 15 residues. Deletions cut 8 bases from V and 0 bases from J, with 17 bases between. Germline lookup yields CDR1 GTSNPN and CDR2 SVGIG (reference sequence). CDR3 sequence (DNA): TGTGCCCAATTTGCTCACGTACTAGCCAAAAACATTCAGTACTTC. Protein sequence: CAQFAHVLAKNIQYF. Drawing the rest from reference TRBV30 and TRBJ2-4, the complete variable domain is SQTIHQWPATLVQPVGSPLSLECTVEGTSNPNLYWYRQAAGRGLQLLFYSVGIGQISSEVPQNLSASRPQDRQFILSSKKLLLSDSGFYLCAQFAHVLAKNIQYFGAGTRLSVL.

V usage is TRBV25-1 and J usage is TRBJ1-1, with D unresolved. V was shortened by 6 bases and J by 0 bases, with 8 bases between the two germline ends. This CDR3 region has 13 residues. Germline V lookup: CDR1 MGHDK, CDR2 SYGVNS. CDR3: CASRPSVNTEAFF. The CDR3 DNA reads TGTGCCAGCAGACCCTCGGTGAACACTGAAGCTTTCTTT.

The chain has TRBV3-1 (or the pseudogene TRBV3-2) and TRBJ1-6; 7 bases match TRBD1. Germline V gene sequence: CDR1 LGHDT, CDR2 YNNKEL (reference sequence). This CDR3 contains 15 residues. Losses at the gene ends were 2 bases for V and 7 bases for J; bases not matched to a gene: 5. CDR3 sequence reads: CASSQLAGGNSPLHF. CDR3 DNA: TGTGCCAGCAGCCAACTGGCAGGGGGGAATTCACCCCTCCACTTT.

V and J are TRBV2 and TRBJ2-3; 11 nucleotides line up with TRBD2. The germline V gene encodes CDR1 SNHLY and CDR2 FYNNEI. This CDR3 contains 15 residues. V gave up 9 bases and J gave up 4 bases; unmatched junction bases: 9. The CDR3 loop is CASLKLAGVSDTQYF. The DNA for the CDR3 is TGTGCCAGTCTTAAACTAGCGGGAGTCTCAGATACGCAGTATTTT. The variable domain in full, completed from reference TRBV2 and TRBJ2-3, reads EPEVTQTPSHQVTQMGQEVILRCVPISNHLYFYWYRQILGQKVEFLVSFYNNEISEKSEIFDDQFSVERPDGSNFTLKIRSTKLEDSAMYFCASLKLAGVSDTQYFGPGTRLTVL.

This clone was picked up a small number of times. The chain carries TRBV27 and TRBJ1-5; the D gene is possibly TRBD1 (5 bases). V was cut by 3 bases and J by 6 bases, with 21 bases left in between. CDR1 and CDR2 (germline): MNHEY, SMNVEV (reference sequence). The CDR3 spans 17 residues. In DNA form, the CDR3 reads TGTGCCAGCAGTTTCTGGTCCGGTCAGGGAACGTCTCAGCCCCAGCATTTT. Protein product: CASSFWSGQGTSQPQHF.

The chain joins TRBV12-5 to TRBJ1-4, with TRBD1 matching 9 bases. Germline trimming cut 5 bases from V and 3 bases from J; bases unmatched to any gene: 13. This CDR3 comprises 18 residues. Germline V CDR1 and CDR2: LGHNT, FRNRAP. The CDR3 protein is CASGTPGTGIMANEKLFF. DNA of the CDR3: TGTGCTAGTGGTACCCCTGGGACAGGGATCATGGCTAATGAAAAACTGTTTTTT.

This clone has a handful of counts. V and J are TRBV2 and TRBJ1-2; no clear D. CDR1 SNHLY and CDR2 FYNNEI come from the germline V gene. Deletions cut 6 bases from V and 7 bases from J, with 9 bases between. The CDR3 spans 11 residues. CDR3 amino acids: CASSPGFGYTF. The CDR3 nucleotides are TGTGCCAGCAGCCCCGGTTTTGGCTACACCTTC.

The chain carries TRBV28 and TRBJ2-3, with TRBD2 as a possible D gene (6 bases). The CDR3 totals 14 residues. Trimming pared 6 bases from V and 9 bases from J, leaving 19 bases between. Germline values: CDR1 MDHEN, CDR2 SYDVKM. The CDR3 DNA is TGTGCCAGCAGGAGCGGGCGGCTACAGAACACGCAGTATTTT. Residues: CASRSGRLQNTQYF.

The CDR3 DNA follows: TGTGCCATCAGTGAGTCGAACAGCCAAGAGACCCAGTACTTC. Its protein product is CAISESNSQETQYF. The chain joins TRBV10-3 to TRBJ2-5; unclear D gene. V was trimmed by 0 bases and J by 1 base, leaving 6 bases between them. Germline values: CDR1 ENHRY, CDR2 SYGVKD. This CDR3 contains 14 residues.

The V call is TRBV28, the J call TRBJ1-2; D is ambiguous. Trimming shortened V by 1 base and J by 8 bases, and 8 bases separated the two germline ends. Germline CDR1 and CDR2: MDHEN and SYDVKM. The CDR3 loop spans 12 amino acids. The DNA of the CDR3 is TGTGCCAGCAGTTTATCCCGGTCGGGCTACACCTTC. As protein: CASSLSRSGYTF.

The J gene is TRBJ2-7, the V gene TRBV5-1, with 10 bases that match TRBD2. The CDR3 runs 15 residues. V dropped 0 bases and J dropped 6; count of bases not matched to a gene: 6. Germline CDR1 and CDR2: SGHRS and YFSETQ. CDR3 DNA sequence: TGCGCCAGCAGCTTGGTGGCTAGCGGGAGTACCGAGCAGTACTTC. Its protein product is CASSLVASGSTEQYF.

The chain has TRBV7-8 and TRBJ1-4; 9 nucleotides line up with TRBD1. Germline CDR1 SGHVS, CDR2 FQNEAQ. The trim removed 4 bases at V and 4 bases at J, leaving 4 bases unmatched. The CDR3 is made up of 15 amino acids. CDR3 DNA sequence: TGTGCCAGCAGCTCTGGACAGGGGTTTAATGAAAAACTGTTTTTT. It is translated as CASSSGQGFNEKLFF.

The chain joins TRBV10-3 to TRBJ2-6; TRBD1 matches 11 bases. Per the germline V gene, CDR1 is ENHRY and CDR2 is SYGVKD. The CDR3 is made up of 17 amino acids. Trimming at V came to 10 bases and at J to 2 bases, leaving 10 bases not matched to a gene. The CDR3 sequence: CATYAGQGAAGANVLTF. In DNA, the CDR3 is TGTGCCACCTACGCCGGACAGGGGGCAGCTGGGGCCAACGTCCTGACTTTC.

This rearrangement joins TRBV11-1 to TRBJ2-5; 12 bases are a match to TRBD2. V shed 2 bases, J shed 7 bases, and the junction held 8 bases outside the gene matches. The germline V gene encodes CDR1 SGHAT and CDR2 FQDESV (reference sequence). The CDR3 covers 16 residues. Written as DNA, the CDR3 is TGTGCCAGCAGCTTAAGGACTAGCGGGATTCGCCGGACCCAGTACTTC. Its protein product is CASSLRTSGIRRTQYF.

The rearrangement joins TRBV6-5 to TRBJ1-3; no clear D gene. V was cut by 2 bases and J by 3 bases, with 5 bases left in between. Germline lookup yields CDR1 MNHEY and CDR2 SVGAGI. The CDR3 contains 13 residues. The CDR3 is CASSYGSGNTIYF. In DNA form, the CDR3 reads TGTGCCAGCAGTTACGGGAGTGGAAACACCATATATTTT.

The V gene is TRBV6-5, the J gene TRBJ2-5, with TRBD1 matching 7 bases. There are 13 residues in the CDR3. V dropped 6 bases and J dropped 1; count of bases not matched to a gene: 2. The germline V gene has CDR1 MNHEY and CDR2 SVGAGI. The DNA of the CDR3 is TGTGCCAGCAGCTGGGACAGCCAAGAGACCCAGTACTTC. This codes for CASSWDSQETQYF.

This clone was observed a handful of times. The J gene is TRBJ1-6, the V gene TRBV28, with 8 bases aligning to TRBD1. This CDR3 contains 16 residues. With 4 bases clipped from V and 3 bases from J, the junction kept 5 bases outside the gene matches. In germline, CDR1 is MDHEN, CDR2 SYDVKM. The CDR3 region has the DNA TGTGCCAGCAGTTCCTCACAGGGGGTCTATAATTCACCCCTCCACTTT. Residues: CASSSSQGVYNSPLHF.